This T cell receptor (beta chain) is drawn from a study of blood T cell repertoires in COVID-19. Study background: The origin of the acute and convalescent COVID-19 samples was the United States, Italy and Spain. The analysed material was cDNA or gDNA that came from T cells, B-cell-depleted T cells, or PBMCs.

Original handling: Reference gene primer amplification yielded estimated nucleated cell counts. Assay: immunoSEQ multiplex PCR; the TCRdb copy retains only in-frame clones and omits some. The V and J calls and clone size were taken over from that table, and D and trimming were inferred from the DNA. The repertoire holds about 190,000 clones, with about three quarters as singletons. CDR1 is LGHDT and CDR2 is YNNKEL in the germline V gene (reference sequence). The CDR3 totals 14 residues. V trimming: 2 bases; J trimming: 5 bases; junction bases outside the gene matches: 2. The specimen was peripheral blood. This sequence was found in an elderly woman with active or convalescent COVID-19. The chain links TRBV3-1 (or the pseudogene TRBV3-2) to TRBJ2-2, with 7 bases aligning to TRBD2. The DNA for the CDR3 is TGTGCCAGCAGCCAAAAGGGAGGGACCGGGGAGCTGTTTTTT. Encoded protein: CASSQKGGTGELFF.